The sequence of this T cell receptor beta chain was determined in a study of Graves' ophthalmopathy and Graves' hyperthyroidism. On the study more broadly: Pretreatment peripheral blood was obtained at initial diagnosis. General observations from the study: A 13-signature model separated ophthalmopathy from stable hyperthyroidism, reaching 85% to 90% sensitivity and around 83% specificity cross-validated. Among expanded thyroid clonotypes above 0.001 frequency, most also occurred in blood.

Points on this clonotype: No antigen is known for it.

The authors amplified TCR beta CDR3 regions from RNA transcripts. An opening RT-PCR round employed HTBI primers and preceded a second-round multiplex PCR. Via MiXCR, TCRdb re-called the multiplex PCR reads, giving one row per CDR3 protein. The profile shows 40,000 to 45,000 distinct CDR3 sequences, about 51% of them singletons. PBMCs were isolated from a 10 ml sample of fresh peripheral blood. CDR3 size: 15 residues. Trimming took 3 bases from V and 7 from J; bases not matched to a gene: 8. Germline CDR1 and CDR2: LNHDA and SQIVND (reference sequence). The receptor was isolated from an adult man with Graves' ophthalmopathy. The material sequenced was peripheral blood. The chain combines TRBV19 with TRBJ2-7; 11 positions match TRBD1. CDR3 sequence (DNA): TGTGCCAGTAGTATCCGCGGACAGGGGGCGGGGGAGCAGTACTTC. Translated: CASSIRGQGAGEQYF.